There are a few counts of the clone carrying this T cell receptor beta chain. Its antigen remains unidentified. These data originate in a study of response to subunit inactivated influenza vaccine. Per germline, CDR1 MNHNS and CDR2 SASEGT. Trimming pared 7 bases from V and 1 base from J, leaving 19 bases between. The CDR3 length is 17 residues. TCRdb used MiXCR to reprocess the RT-PCR reads, holding one entry per CDR3 protein. The sample holds roughly 790,000 distinct CDR3 sequences; 21% are singletons and the top ten take roughly 10%. Findings of the study overall: The authors proposed limited new T cell recruitment per seasonal influenza vaccination.

The chain is built from TRBV6-1 and TRBJ2-2; TRBD1 or TRBD2 may be the D gene (6 bases each). Sequenced here: PBMCs from blood, sampled about 5 days after vaccination. This receptor was obtained from a man aged 50 to 59 who received an inactivated influenza vaccine. This chain's CDR3 is CASTTIHREENTGELFF. DNA of the CDR3: TGTGCCAGCACCACCATTCACAGGGAGGAGAACACCGGGGAGCTGTTTTTT.